The source of this TCR beta chain is a study of metastatic and nonmetastatic thyroid tumors. Across the study: Repertoires from blood and tumor or nodule tissue of malignant and benign thyroid patients were compared.

Study results and limitations: Compared with benign nodules, malignant thyroid tumors were reported to have significantly higher TCR beta diversity in both blood and tumor.

Per the original data handling: CDR3 differences across clinicopathological groups were used to build a distant-metastasis classifier for papillary thyroid cancer. With MiXCR, TCRdb reprocessed the PCR reads. TCRdb assigned the V and J calls; the authors' analysis was not used. There are under 35,000 clones in the sample; approximately 29% occur only once, and roughly 32% lies in the top ten. Points on this clone: Antigen specificity is unknown.

No treatment had been given to any patient before thyroid surgery. Deletions cut 3 bases from V and 3 bases from J, with 8 bases between. The V gene's germline CDR1 is DFQATT and CDR2 SNEGSKA (reference sequence). CDR3 size: 12 residues. The sample was blood. The receptor was derived from a female donor with papillary thyroid cancer or a benign thyroid nodule (not recorded which). Some clones in this sample may be carry-over from other donors' samples. The V call is TRBV20-1, the J call TRBJ1-2; D is unclear. CDR3 sequence: CSASHGDYGYTF. The CDR3 DNA reads TGCAGTGCTAGTCACGGGGACTATGGCTACACCTTC.